One and the same sample provided the 17 T cell receptor beta chains below, sequenced in a study of fetal regulatory T cell absence and autoimmunity. Assay: immunoSEQ multiplex PCR; the TCRdb copy retains only in-frame clones and omits some. The data show tens of thousands of clones, about 79% seen once. The sample taken for sequencing was cord blood. These receptors were taken from a newborn boy with IPEX syndrome.

The CDR3 DNA is TGCGCCAGCAGCCAAGATCTAGCGGGAGGGATCACAGATACGCAGTATTTT. It is translated as CASSQDLAGGITDTQYF. This chain connects TRBV4-1 to TRBJ2-3, with 12 bases lining up with TRBD2. V shed 0 bases, J shed 2 bases, and the junction held 3 bases outside the gene matches. Germline V gene sequence: CDR1 MGHRA, CDR2 YSYEKL. CDR3 size: 17 residues.

The rearrangement uses TRBV7-6 and TRBJ2-3, with D maybe TRBD2 (6 bases). The CDR3 consists of 18 residues. Germline V gene sequence: CDR1 SGHVS, CDR2 FNYEAQ. Trimming left V 0 bases short and J 3 bases short, with 19 bases between. The CDR3 loop reads CASSLAERGTGITDTQYF. The CDR3 nucleotides read TGTGCCAGCAGCTTAGCCGAACGGGGGACTGGGATTACAGATACGCAGTATTTT. Full variable domain (missing parts from reference TRBV7-6 and TRBJ2-3): GAGVSQSPRYKVTKRGQDVALRCDPISGHVSLYWYRQALGQGPEFLTYFNYEAQQDKSGLPNDRFSAERPEGSISTLTIQRTEQRDSAMYRCASSLAERGTGITDTQYFGPGTRLTVL.

V gene TRBV5-4 combines with J gene TRBJ2-1; TRBD2 matches at 9 bases. Germline V gives CDR1 SGHNT, CDR2 YYREEE (reference sequence). After removal of 0 bases from V and 5 bases from J, the junction contained 9 bases not matched to a gene. The CDR3 has 17 amino acids. CDR3 protein: CASSLALGREGNNEQFF. The CDR3 DNA follows: TGTGCCAGCAGCTTGGCCCTCGGGCGGGAGGGAAACAATGAGCAGTTCTTC.

This clone has just a few counts. The chain is built from TRBV21-1 and TRBJ2-1; the table calls TRBD2, which could not be checked here. TRBV21-1 counts as a pseudogene. This CDR3 contains 14 residues. The CDR3 is CASSKPGGNNEQFF. For the CDR3, the DNA is TGTGCCAGCAGCAAACCTGGAGGGAACAATGAGCAGTTCTTC.

This clone has just one count. This chain uses TRBV7-2 with TRBJ2-1; TRBD1 matches 8 bases. CDR1 and CDR2 from the germline V gene are SGHTA and FQGNSA. The ends lost 3 bases at V and 2 bases at J; junction bases unmatched: 9. The CDR3 has 17 amino acids. The CDR3 DNA sequence: TGTGCCAGCAGCTTTTTACCGAGGACAGGGCCCTACAATGAGCAGTTCTTC. Protein sequence: CASSFLPRTGPYNEQFF.

V is TRBV11-3 and J is TRBJ2-5, with 10 bases fitting TRBD1. The germline gives CDR1 SGHNT, CDR2 YENEEA. V shed 0 bases and J 4 bases; nucleotides not matched to a gene: 5. This CDR3 has 16 residues. The CDR3 loop is CASSLDSGQGGETQYF. The DNA for the CDR3 is TGTGCCAGCAGCTTAGACTCTGGACAGGGGGGAGAGACCCAGTACTTC.

The rearrangement links TRBV6-1 to TRBJ2-7; TRBD1 is a possible D gene (5 bases). CDR3 length: 14 amino acids. The germline CDR1 and CDR2 sequences are MNHNS and SASEGT. V lost 3 bases to trimming and J lost 1 base, with 10 bases between them. The CDR3 DNA follows: TGTGCCAGCAGTGAGCTCAGGGCTTCCTACGAGCAGTACTTC. Protein product: CASSELRASYEQYF.

The chain is built from TRBV6-1 and TRBJ1-1; 7 nucleotides match TRBD1. Germline values: CDR1 MNHNS, CDR2 SASEGT. With V trimmed by 2 bases and J by 2 bases, 5 bases remained unmatched. The CDR3 spans 15 residues. CDR3 amino acids: CASSESGGDNTEAFF. Written as DNA, the CDR3 is TGTGCCAGCAGTGAATCAGGGGGAGATAACACTGAAGCTTTCTTT.

The chain combines TRBV7-9 with TRBJ2-5; 9 bases map to TRBD2. The CDR3 has 14 residues. Germline V gene data show CDR1 as SEHNR and CDR2 as FQNEAQ (reference sequence). With 3 bases clipped from V and 7 bases from J, the junction kept 6 bases outside the gene matches. CDR3 sequence (DNA): TGTGCCAGCAGCTTTCTAGCGGGAAGGGGGACCCAGTACTTC. Translating it yields CASSFLAGRGTQYF.

The chain uses TRBV7-9 and TRBJ1-3, with TRBD1 matching 7 bases. V shed 4 bases and J 0 bases; nucleotides not matched to a gene: 3. Per the germline V gene, CDR1 is SEHNR and CDR2 is FQNEAQ (reference sequence). The CDR3 spans 15 residues. Here the CDR3 reads CASSSTGVSGNTIYF. CDR3 nucleotides: TGTGCCAGCAGCTCTACAGGGGTCTCTGGAAACACCATATATTTT. The whole variable domain, remainder taken from reference TRBV7-9 and TRBJ1-3, is DTGVSQNPRHKITKRGQNVTFRCDPISEHNRLYWYRQTLGQGPEFLTYFQNEAQLEKSRLLSDRFSAERPKGSFSTLEIQRTEQGDSAMYLCASSSTGVSGNTIYFGEGSWLTVV.

The V gene is TRBV27, the J gene TRBJ2-2; maybe TRBD1 (5 bases). V lost 2 bases, J lost 3 bases, and 13 bases lay in between. The CDR3 extends over 16 amino acids. Per the germline V gene, CDR1 is MNHEY and CDR2 is SMNVEV (reference sequence). The chain's CDR3 is CASSLRGRLHTGELFF. CDR3 bases: TGTGCCAGCAGTTTAAGGGGTCGGCTACACACCGGGGAGCTGTTTTTT.

This clone has a handful of counts. The CDR3 sequence is CASSLTGGNQPQHF. Written as DNA, the CDR3 is TGTGCCAGCAGCTTGACAGGGGGCAATCAGCCCCAGCATTTT. This chain uses TRBV5-5 with TRBJ1-5; 7 bases map to TRBD1. The CDR3 contains 14 residues. The trim removed 1 base at V and 2 bases at J, leaving 0 bases unmatched. Germline V gene sequence: CDR1 SGHKS, CDR2 YYEKEE (reference sequence).

There are a few counts of this clone. This rearrangement joins TRBV10-3 to TRBJ2-7; either TRBD1 or TRBD2 may fit D (5 bases each). In germline, CDR1 is ENHRY, CDR2 SYGVKD. Trimming took off 8 bases at V and 5 bases at J, with 10 bases between the two ends. The CDR3 sequence is 11 residues long. The CDR3 nucleotides are TGTGCCATCGGGACGATCCACGAGCAGTACTTC. Amino acids: CAIGTIHEQYF.

The rearrangement joins TRBV6-6 to TRBJ2-1, with 7 bases that match TRBD2. The germline V gene has CDR1 MNHNY and CDR2 SVGAGI (reference sequence). This CDR3 spans 14 amino acids. After removal of 2 bases from V and 9 bases from J, the junction contained 7 bases not matched to a gene. The CDR3 nucleotides read TGTGCCAGCAGTTACCAGGGTGGGAGGGGTGAGCAGTTCTTC. Amino acids: CASSYQGGRGEQFF.

The CDR3 DNA follows: TGTGCCAGCAGTGAGCAGGGGGCGCAAGACTATGGCTACACCTTC. Amino acid sequence: CASSEQGAQDYGYTF. This chain uses TRBV6-6 with TRBJ1-2; 8 nucleotides agree with TRBD1. In germline, CDR1 is MNHNY, CDR2 SVGAGI (reference sequence). The CDR3 has 15 amino acids. The junction had 8 bases not matched to a gene; V was cut back by 5 bases and J by 3 bases.

This sequence joins TRBV6-5 and TRBJ2-2; D may be TRBD2 (5 bases). This CDR3 has 16 residues. V was clipped by 3 bases and J by 6 bases, with 17 bases between them. Germline V gene sequence: CDR1 MNHEY, CDR2 SVGAGI. CDR3 nucleotide sequence: TGTGCCAGCAGTTATGGTACTAGTTTTTTTCCCGGGGAGCTGTTTTTT. Translating it yields CASSYGTSFFPGELFF.

The rearrangement uses TRBV9 and TRBJ2-2, with 8 bases lining up with TRBD2. Per the germline V gene, CDR1 is SGDLS and CDR2 is YYNGEE. V lost 6 bases, J lost 6 bases, and 4 bases stayed unmatched. The CDR3 is 13 amino acids. The CDR3 sequence: CASNAGGSGELFF. The CDR3 DNA reads as TGTGCCAGCAACGCGGGGGGATCCGGGGAGCTGTTTTTT.